This T cell receptor (beta chain) is drawn from a study of cytomegalovirus exposure and HLA in healthy donors. The PCR had 60 Vbeta and 13 Jbeta primers. Using immunoSEQ multiplex PCR, the repertoire was profiled, and TCRdb retains in-frame clones only, with some absent. The table lists approximately 150,000 clones, approximately 80% of them singletons. Unmatched junction bases numbered 12, after V lost 5 bases and J lost 6 bases. Germline loops: CDR1 SGHDN, CDR2 FVKESK. This CDR3 spans 15 amino acids. The sequenced material came from PBMCs. The chain employs TRBV14 and TRBJ1-2, with TRBD1 identical over 7 bases. The clonotype originates from a man aged 25 to 45 in good health and CMV-seronegative. The CDR3 protein is CASSINRGLADGYTF. The DNA of the CDR3 is TGTGCCAGCAGCATTAACAGGGGACTAGCAGATGGCTACACCTTC. Filled out from reference TRBV14 and TRBJ1-2, the complete variable domain reads EAGVTQFPSHSVIEKGQTVTLRCDPISGHDNLYWYRRVMGKEIKFLLHFVKESKQDESGMPNNRFLAERTGGTYSTLKVQPAELEDSGVYFCASSINRGLADGYTFGSGTRLTVV.